The 20 T cell receptor beta chains below were found in one sample sequenced in a study of cytomegalovirus exposure and HLA in healthy donors. The PCR had 60 Vbeta and 13 Jbeta primers. Assay used: immunoSEQ multiplex PCR; TCRdb lists only in-frame clones, some missing. The data contain approximately 70,000 clones, 60% to 70% of them seen just once; the ten biggest clones take up 7.5% to 8%. Sequencing was performed on PBMCs. Source of these receptors: a man aged 40-50 years in good health and CMV-seropositive.

The V and J genes are TRBV2 and TRBJ1-2; 7 positions match TRBD1. Germline lookup yields CDR1 SNHLY and CDR2 FYNNEI. Trimming removed 3 bases from V and 8 bases from J; junction bases left unmatched: 6. There are 13 residues in the CDR3. CDR3 in DNA: TGTGCCAGCAGTGAGGTACCAGGGGGAGGCTACACCTTC. Translation: CASSEVPGGGYTF.

This rearrangement joins TRBV29-1 to TRBJ1-2; 10 bases map to TRBD1. After removal of 6 bases from V and 4 bases from J, the junction contained 11 bases not matched to a gene. The CDR3 sequence is 15 residues long. In germline, CDR1 is SQVTM, CDR2 ANQGSEA. The CDR3 DNA sequence: TGCAGCGTGAGGGCCGGGACAGGGGAATTCTATGGCTACACCTTC. The encoded protein is CSVRAGTGEFYGYTF. The variable domain in full, completed from reference TRBV29-1 and TRBJ1-2, reads SAVISQKPSRDICQRGTSLTIQCQVDSQVTMMFWYRQQPGQSLTLIATANQGSEATYESGFVIDKFPISRPNLTFSTLTVSNMSPEDSSIYLCSVRAGTGEFYGYTFGSGTRLTVV.

Worth noting for this clone: Since a much larger clone is just one base distant, this may be a read error. This rearrangement joins TRBV5-1 to TRBJ2-2, with D maybe TRBD1 (6 bases). Trimming left V 4 bases short and J 1 base short, with 8 bases between. CDR3 length: 14 amino acids. Germline CDR1 SGHRS, CDR2 YFSETQ. The CDR3 here is CASSQTGNTGELFF. For the CDR3, the DNA is TGCGCCAGCAGCCAGACAGGGAACACCGGGGAGCTGTTTTTT.

V usage is TRBV6-6 and J usage is TRBJ1-1; D remains ambiguous. V lost 6 bases to trimming and J lost 2 bases, with 10 bases between them. Germline CDR1 and CDR2: MNHNY and SVGAGI (reference sequence). CDR3 size: 13 residues. The CDR3 DNA is TGTGCCAGCAGGAATGGGCAAAACACTGAAGCTTTCTTT. The encoded protein is CASRNGQNTEAFF.

This clone was observed a handful of times. The gene calls are TRBV10-2 and TRBJ2-7; D gene unclear. Germline loops: CDR1 WSHSY, CDR2 SAAADI. V lost 8 bases to trimming and J lost 7 bases, with 18 bases between them. This CDR3 has 13 amino acids. The CDR3 protein is CASESPKSPEQYF. The CDR3, as DNA: TGCGCCAGCGAGAGTCCCAAGAGTCCGGAGCAGTACTTC.

This clone was recorded only once. The chain joins TRBV4-1 to TRBJ2-1, with 8 nucleotides matching TRBD2. The CDR3 loop spans 15 amino acids. Germline CDR1 is MGHRA and CDR2 is YSYEKL. Losses at the gene ends were 1 base for V and 4 bases for J; bases not matched to a gene: 3. DNA for the CDR3: TGCGCCAGCAGCCAAGGTAGCGGGAAGTACAATGAGCAGTTCTTC. Protein sequence: CASSQGSGKYNEQFF.

This chain connects TRBV5-4 to TRBJ2-2; 7 nucleotides line up with TRBD2. Germline values: CDR1 SGHNT, CDR2 YYREEE (reference sequence). The V gene end was trimmed by 0 bases and the J gene end by 6 bases; junction bases not matched to a gene: 8. CDR3 length: 16 residues. CDR3 residues: CASSLGRGGIAGELFF. The CDR3 coding sequence is TGTGCCAGCAGCTTGGGACGGGGAGGGATCGCCGGGGAGCTGTTTTTT.

The chain carries TRBV7-2 and TRBJ2-3; TRBD2 is a possible D gene (5 bases). This CDR3 comprises 15 residues. Per germline, CDR1 SGHTA and CDR2 FQGNSA. The ends were cut back, 5 bases at V and 1 base at J, with 13 bases in the middle. The CDR3 bases are TGTGCCAGCAGCCCAATCTGGCGGGGCACAGATACGCAGTATTTT. It yields the protein CASSPIWRGTDTQYF.

This chain connects TRBV30 to TRBJ2-3, with 9 bases matching TRBD2. Trimming took 3 bases from V and 4 from J; bases not matched to a gene: 8. Germline CDR1 reads GTSNPN; CDR2 reads SVGIG (reference sequence). This CDR3 is built from 15 residues. CDR3 DNA sequence: TGTGCCTGGAGCCCGGGACTAGCCAGTGCAGATACGCAGTATTTT. This sequence encodes CAWSPGLASADTQYF.

This chain connects TRBV9 to TRBJ1-1, with TRBD1 matching over 8 bases. This CDR3 has 14 residues. V lost 0 bases to trimming and J lost 4 bases; unmatched junction nucleotides: 2. Germline V gene lookup returns CDR1 SGDLS and CDR2 YYNGEE. The CDR3 region has the DNA TGTGCCAGCAGCGTAGGGGGGACAGGCACTGAAGCTTTCTTT. The encoded protein is CASSVGGTGTEAFF. The entire variable domain, with the rest obtained from reference TRBV9 and TRBJ1-1, is as follows: DSGVTQTPKHLITATGQRVTLRCSPRSGDLSVYWYQQSLDQGLQFLIQYYNGEERAKGNILERFSAQQFPDLHSELNLSSLELGDSALYFCASSVGGTGTEAFFGQGTRLTVV.

V is TRBV5-1 and J is TRBJ2-1; D possibly corresponds to TRBD1 (5 bases). CDR1 and CDR2 (germline): SGHRS, YFSETQ. Trimming removed 4 bases from V and 5 bases from J, with 16 bases in between. This CDR3 contains 15 residues. The CDR3 DNA is TGCGCCAGCAGCACGTCCACAGGTACAAACAATGAGCAGTTCTTC. It translates to CASSTSTGTNNEQFF.

CDR3 sequence reads: CASSVGGSDYGYTF. The CDR3 DNA is TGTGCCAGCAGCGTAGGAGGATCCGACTATGGCTACACCTTC. The chain is built from TRBV9 and TRBJ1-2; D is uncertain. From germline, CDR1 is SGDLS and CDR2 YYNGEE. The CDR3 loop spans 14 amino acids. V was trimmed by 0 bases and J by 3 bases, leaving 9 bases between them.

The chain links TRBV5-8 to TRBJ2-7; 8 bases line up with TRBD1. Germline V gene lookup returns CDR1 SGHTS and CDR2 YDEGEE. The CDR3 runs to 15 residues. V gave up 0 bases and J gave up 2 bases; unmatched junction bases: 4. As DNA, the CDR3 is TGTGCCAGCAGCTTGGTGGGACAGGACCCCTACGAGCAGTACTTC. It encodes CASSLVGQDPYEQYF. The full variable domain, with the rest looked up from reference TRBV5-8 and TRBJ2-7, is EAGVTQSPTHLIKTRGQQATLRCSPISGHTSVYWYQQALGLGLQFLLWYDEGEERNRGNFPPRFSGRQFPNYSSELNVNALELEDSALYLCASSLVGQDPYEQYFGPGTRLTVT.

V and J are TRBV5-1 and TRBJ2-5; tentatively, D is TRBD2 (6 bases). This CDR3 region has 15 residues. V was pared by 0 bases and J by 6 bases, with 15 bases between. In germline, CDR1 is SGHRS, CDR2 YFSETQ. The CDR3 reads CASSLAQSGWQTQYF. The DNA for the CDR3 is TGCGCCAGCAGCTTGGCCCAGAGCGGGTGGCAGACCCAGTACTTC. The entire variable domain, with the rest obtained from reference TRBV5-1 and TRBJ2-5, is as follows: KAGVTQTPRYLIKTRGQQVTLSCSPISGHRSVSWYQQTPGQGLQFLFEYFSETQRNKGNFPGRFSGRQFSNSRSEMNVSTLELGDSALYLCASSLAQSGWQTQYFGPGTRLLVL.

There are a few counts of this clone. CDR3: CATPDRGKGGYTF. DNA for the CDR3: TGTGCCACCCCCGATAGAGGGAAAGGGGGCTACACCTTC. This chain links TRBV28 with TRBJ1-2; D is unclear. V gave up 10 bases and J gave up 8 bases, with 20 bases separating them. Germline V gene sequence: CDR1 MDHEN, CDR2 SYDVKM. The CDR3 has 13 amino acids.

The chain employs TRBV2 and TRBJ2-1, with D possibly being TRBD2 (5 bases). V dropped 5 bases and J dropped 5 bases, with 19 bases sitting between them. The CDR3 totals 16 residues. Germline V gene data show CDR1 as SNHLY and CDR2 as FYNNEI. The CDR3 here is CASSMLGGHAHNEQFF. CDR3 nucleotides: TGTGCCAGCAGTATGCTAGGCGGGCATGCCCACAATGAGCAGTTCTTC.

This rearrangement joins TRBV6-5 to TRBJ1-3; no firm D call. The CDR3 covers 14 residues. In germline, CDR1 is MNHEY, CDR2 SVGAGI. The ends were cut back, 5 bases at V and 3 bases at J, with 11 bases in the middle. CDR3 region: CASSLSGGGNTIYF. The CDR3 nucleotides are TGTGCCAGCAGTCTCTCGGGAGGTGGAAACACCATATATTTT.

The chain couples TRBV19 to TRBJ2-7; 14 positions agree with TRBD2. The V segment lost 5 bases and the J segment 7 bases; nucleotides outside the gene matches: 4. The CDR3 is 14 amino acids. Germline loops: CDR1 LNHDA, CDR2 SQIVND (reference sequence). The CDR3 DNA sequence: TGTGCCAGTAGTCCCGGGACTAGCGGGAGTGAGCAGTACTTC. This codes for CASSPGTSGSEQYF.

This clone appeared once. The V and J genes are TRBV29-1 and TRBJ1-4; D gene ambiguous. CDR3 size: 14 residues. In germline, CDR1 is SQVTM, CDR2 ANQGSEA. The V end was cut by 4 bases, the J end by 3 bases, with 12 bases between. As DNA, the CDR3 is TGCAGCGTTGCGGGGAGGACGGCTAATGAAAAACTGTTTTTT. Residues: CSVAGRTANEKLFF.

The chain uses TRBV11-2 and TRBJ1-2, with D possibly matching TRBD1 (5 bases). V shed 0 bases and J shed 8 bases, with 13 bases lying between them. Germline CDR1 SGHAT, CDR2 FQNNGV. CDR3 length: 14 amino acids. The CDR3 spells CASSLDPAGIGYTF. The CDR3 DNA reads TGTGCCAGCAGCTTAGATCCGGCAGGGATCGGCTACACCTTC.